Shown below are 22 T cell receptor beta chains from a single sample sequenced in a study of response to subunit inactivated influenza vaccine. TCRdb analysed the RT-PCR reads with MiXCR anew, one entry per CDR3 protein. Here the sample spans about 170,000 distinct CDR3 sequences, approximately 12% being singletons. This sample also appeared in a second study, on T cells expressing NK-cell markers. Per that paper: The authors generated TCR beta cDNA through 5'RACE template switching with UMIs.

The source material was CD8+ T cells sorted from PBMCs, sampled about 13 days after vaccination. The receptors originated from a man aged 50 or older who received an inactivated influenza vaccine.

The V and J genes are TRBV2 and TRBJ2-1, with D possibly matching TRBD1 (7 bases). V lost 4 bases to trimming and J lost 3 bases, with 13 bases between them. The CDR3 spans 15 residues. Per germline, CDR1 SNHLY and CDR2 FYNNEI. CDR3 region: CASSGGGGGYNEQFF. The CDR3 region has the DNA TGTGCCAGCAGTGGCGGAGGGGGCGGCTACAATGAGCAGTTCTTC.

The table lists this clonotype with a few counts. V is TRBV20-1 and J is TRBJ2-1, with D hard to call. The V gene's germline CDR1 is DFQATT and CDR2 SNEGSKA (reference sequence). Trimming cost V 0 bases and J 8 bases, with 14 bases left between them. CDR3 length: 14 amino acids. CDR3 in DNA: TGCAGTGCTAGAGATCCGACTGTAGGGCATGAGCAGTTCTTC. Amino acid sequence: CSARDPTVGHEQFF.

The genes are TRBV20-1 and TRBJ2-1; TRBD2 agrees at 10 bases. The CDR3 has 17 amino acids. From germline, CDR1 is DFQATT and CDR2 SNEGSKA (reference sequence). The trim removed 6 bases at V and 6 bases at J, leaving 17 bases unmatched. This CDR3 reads CSATSWTSGDIGNEQFF. The CDR3 bases are TGCAGTGCAACGTCCTGGACTAGCGGAGACATAGGCAATGAGCAGTTCTTC.

J is TRBJ1-6 and V is TRBV20-1; D gene ambiguous. Germline assignment: CDR1 DFQATT and CDR2 SNEGSKA (reference sequence). Trimming stripped 3 bases from V and 8 bases from J, with 14 bases between. The CDR3 has 14 residues. The CDR3: CSASTAGSDSPLHF. The DNA of the CDR3 is TGCAGTGCTAGTACGGCGGGCAGTGATTCACCCCTCCACTTT.

This clonotype was recorded a few times. V usage is TRBV3-1 and J usage is TRBJ2-4; the D gene is possibly TRBD1 (5 bases). Germline CDR1 LGHDT, CDR2 YNNKEL (reference sequence). V was cut by 1 base and J by 11 bases, with 15 bases left in between. The CDR3 length is 14 residues. CDR3 residues: CASSQGGLPRVQYF. The CDR3, as DNA: TGTGCCAGCAGCCAAGGGGGCCTCCCCAGGGTTCAGTACTTC.

This clonotype was observed a few times. V usage is TRBV12-3 or TRBV12-4 and J usage is TRBJ1-4; TRBD1 aligns across 8 bases. The V gene end was trimmed by 6 bases and the J gene end by 7 bases; junction bases not matched to a gene: 7. This CDR3 contains 14 residues. The CDR3 loop is CASRQGVLSEKLFF. DNA for the CDR3: TGTGCCAGCAGACAGGGGGTTCTTAGTGAAAAACTGTTTTTT.

This clonotype was seen a handful of times. The V gene is TRBV21-1, the J gene TRBJ2-2; the table's TRBD2 call for D was not verified on the DNA. TRBV21-1 corresponds to a pseudogene. The length of the CDR3 is 13 residues. Here the CDR3 reads CASRRTRVGELFF. The CDR3 DNA follows: TGTGCCAGCAGAAGAACGAGGGTCGGGGAGCTGTTTTTT.

This clonotype was detected ten times or more. The chain employs TRBV12-3 or TRBV12-4 and TRBJ2-7, with 12 bases that match TRBD1. CDR3 size: 15 residues. V dropped 6 bases and J dropped 5; count of bases not matched to a gene: 8. In nucleotides, the CDR3 is TGTGCCAGCAGCAACCGGGACAGGGGGCGACACGAGCAGTACTTC. Protein sequence: CASSNRDRGRHEQYF.

The sample holds a few counts of this clonotype. This rearrangement joins TRBV12-3 or TRBV12-4 to TRBJ1-3, with D hard to call. CDR3 length: 13 residues. Trimming removed 2 bases at V and 4 bases at J, with 6 bases between. CDR3 sequence: CASSLYRGNTIYF. Written as DNA, the CDR3 is TGTGCCAGCAGTTTATATAGAGGAAACACCATATATTTT.

In its sample, this clonotype was seen a few times. CDR3 coding DNA: TGTGCCAGCAGTAACACAGGGACAGGCCGAGAGACCCAGTACTTC. Protein product: CASSNTGTGRETQYF. V and J are TRBV6-5 and TRBJ2-5; 8 positions agree with TRBD1. Germline lookup yields CDR1 MNHEY and CDR2 SVGAGI. Trimming took 5 bases from V and 4 from J; bases not matched to a gene: 9. This CDR3 spans 15 amino acids.

This clonotype was counted only a few times. CDR3 protein: CASSLALGRDTDTQYF. The CDR3 nucleotides read TGTGCCAGCAGCTTAGCGTTAGGACGGGACACAGATACGCAGTATTTT. The chain couples TRBV11-3 to TRBJ2-3; D is perhaps TRBD2 (5 bases). The CDR3 is made up of 16 amino acids. In germline, CDR1 is SGHNT, CDR2 YENEEA. V was shortened by 1 base and J by 2 bases, with 13 bases between the two germline ends.

The genes are TRBV7-9 and TRBJ2-2, with D hard to call. With 1 base removed from V and 9 bases from J, the gap between germline ends came to 9 bases. The CDR3 loop spans 13 amino acids. Germline-derived CDR1 and CDR2 are SEHNR and FQNEAQ (reference sequence). The DNA for the CDR3 is TGTGCCAGCAGCTTAGTGGCCCGGAGGGAGCTGTTTTTT. Its protein is CASSLVARRELFF. Drawing the rest from reference TRBV7-9 and TRBJ2-2, the complete variable domain is DTGVSQNPRHKITKRGQNVTFRCDPISEHNRLYWYRQTLGQGPEFLTYFQNEAQLEKSRLLSDRFSAERPKGSFSTLEIQRTEQGDSAMYLCASSLVARRELFFGEGSRLTVL.

In its sample, this clonotype was seen a few times. The gene calls are TRBV14 and TRBJ2-1; D is undetermined. CDR3 length equals 16 residues. Trimming left V 2 bases short and J 0 bases short, with 11 bases between. The germline CDR1 and CDR2 sequences are SGHDN and FVKESK. The CDR3: CASSQFKVNSYNEQFF. DNA for the CDR3: TGTGCCAGCAGCCAATTTAAGGTTAACTCCTACAATGAGCAGTTCTTC.

Many counts were recorded for this clonotype. The J gene is TRBJ2-7, the V gene TRBV9; weak D call: TRBD1 (5 bases). Germline CDR1 SGDLS, CDR2 YYNGEE. V was clipped by 3 bases and J by 1 base, with 11 bases between them. CDR3 length: 14 amino acids. CDR3: CASSEIDSSYEQYF. CDR3 nucleotide sequence: TGTGCCAGCAGCGAAATAGACAGTTCCTACGAGCAGTACTTC.

The chain has TRBV20-1 and TRBJ2-6, with D unclear. Trimming took off 3 bases at V and 0 bases at J, with 12 bases between the two ends. The CDR3 sequence is 16 residues long. The germline V gene encodes CDR1 DFQATT and CDR2 SNEGSKA (reference sequence). The CDR3 region has the DNA TGCAGTGCTAGTTACCGGAGTTACTCTGGGGCCAACGTCCTGACTTTC. Protein product: CSASYRSYSGANVLTF.

V usage is TRBV12-3 or TRBV12-4 and J usage is TRBJ2-1, with D unresolved. V lost 8 bases to trimming and J lost 6 bases, with 11 bases between them. The CDR3 contains 12 residues. CDR3 sequence (DNA): TGTGCCAGCTGGGTTTCTGGCAATGAGCAGTTCTTC. Its protein is CASWVSGNEQFF.

This clonotype showed up many times. This rearrangement joins TRBV2 to TRBJ2-2; D remains ambiguous. Germline CDR1 is SNHLY and CDR2 is FYNNEI. V was pared by 6 bases and J by 4 bases, with 3 bases between. The CDR3 is 11 residues long. CDR3 bases: TGTGCCAGCAGGACCACCGGGGAGCTGTTTTTT. Amino acids: CASRTTGELFF.

This clonotype has just a few counts. V is TRBV6-2 or TRBV6-3 and J is TRBJ1-1; D gene uncertain. The CDR3 extends over 15 amino acids. The V gene lost 6 bases and the J gene lost 1 base, with 15 bases spanning the gap. In germline, CDR1 is MNHEY, CDR2 SVGEGT. CDR3 in DNA: TGTGCCAGCAGGACCCCCCCCGTGACGAACACTGAAGCTTTCTTT. Translated: CASRTPPVTNTEAFF.

This clonotype was found a few times. This chain joins TRBV12-3 or TRBV12-4 and TRBJ2-2; D ambiguous. This CDR3 is 11 amino acids long. The V gene lost 10 bases and the J gene lost 3 bases, with 6 bases spanning the gap. The CDR3 region is CATGDTGELFF. The CDR3 DNA reads as TGTGCCACAGGCGACACCGGGGAGCTGTTTTTT.

This clonotype was recorded at least ten times. The chain carries TRBV7-2 and TRBJ2-1; 7 nucleotides line up with TRBD1. The length of the CDR3 is 15 residues. Germline-derived CDR1 and CDR2 are SGHTA and FQGNSA. J was trimmed by 0 bases and V by 5 bases; bases with no gene match: 4. CDR3 coding DNA: TGTGCCAGCAGCAATACAGGGGTCTCCTACAATGAGCAGTTCTTC. Translated, it gives CASSNTGVSYNEQFF.

The rearrangement links TRBV20-1 to TRBJ2-7, with 10 positions matching TRBD2. The CDR3 contains 15 residues. The V gene's germline CDR1 is DFQATT and CDR2 SNEGSKA (reference sequence). With 3 bases clipped from V and 6 bases from J, the junction kept 11 bases outside the gene matches. The CDR3 is CSARALAGIGGEQYF. The CDR3 bases are TGCAGTGCTAGGGCACTAGCGGGGATAGGAGGCGAGCAGTACTTC.

There are a few counts of this clonotype. The chain has TRBV28 and TRBJ1-2, with 10 bases that match TRBD1. This CDR3 contains 14 residues. Germline V gives CDR1 MDHEN, CDR2 SYDVKM. V was clipped by 6 bases and J by 5 bases; unmatched bases: 6. The CDR3 DNA sequence: TGTGCCAGCAGCTCGACAGGGGGCGGGTATGGCTACACCTTC. It yields the protein CASSSTGGGYGYTF.